Shown below are 13 T cell receptor beta chains from a single sample sequenced in a study of human T cells and chemical hapten exposure. The study extracted total RNA from unfractionated whole blood. Using its own MiXCR run on the 5' RACE reads, TCRdb lists one record per CDR3 protein. The data hold approximately 81,000 distinct CDR3 sequences, with 6% to 8.5% observed a single time. These receptors were collected from a male donor in good health.

The table lists this clonotype with many counts. The chain employs TRBV10-3 and TRBJ2-3, with 10 nucleotides matching TRBD2. CDR1 and CDR2 from the germline V gene are ENHRY and SYGVKD. The CDR3 extends over 16 amino acids. The ends lost 2 bases at V and 0 bases at J; junction bases unmatched: 2. The CDR3 protein is CAISEGLAESTDTQYF. CDR3 coding DNA: TGTGCCATCAGTGAGGGACTAGCGGAGAGCACAGATACGCAGTATTTT.

The V call is TRBV13, the J call TRBJ1-1, with a weak D call TRBD1 (5 bases). V lost 5 bases and J 0 bases, leaving 7 bases between the germline ends. The CDR3 totals 13 residues. Germline values: CDR1 PRHDT, CDR2 FYEKMQ (reference sequence). CDR3 in DNA: TGTGCCAGCAGCCGGGGCCTGAACACTGAAGCTTTCTTT. Protein sequence: CASSRGLNTEAFF. The full variable domain, completed using reference TRBV13 and TRBJ1-1, is AAGVIQSPRHLIKEKRETATLKCYPIPRHDTVYWYQQGPGQDPQFLISFYEKMQSDKGSIPDRFSAQQFSDYHSELNMSSLELGDSALYFCASSRGLNTEAFFGQGTRLTVV.

The V gene is TRBV20-1, the J gene TRBJ1-1, with 10 bases identical to TRBD1. This CDR3 contains 11 residues. Unmatched junction bases numbered 5, after V lost 5 bases and J lost 11 bases. Looked up from germline, CDR1 is DFQATT and CDR2 is SNEGSKA (reference sequence). CDR3 nucleotides: TGCAGTGCTCGACAGGGGGCTATGGCTTTCTTT. Translation: CSARQGAMAFF.

This clonotype was recorded a few times. The genes are TRBV12-3 or TRBV12-4 and TRBJ2-1; D gene ambiguous. CDR3 length equals 15 residues. V dropped 4 bases and J dropped 0 bases, with 10 bases sitting between them. CDR3 sequence (DNA): TGTGCCAGCAGTTCTCCGGGTAGCTCCTACAATGAGCAGTTCTTC. Translated: CASSSPGSSYNEQFF.

The chain couples TRBV29-1 to TRBJ2-7, with D possibly called TRBD1 or TRBD2 (6 bases each). Germline-derived CDR1 and CDR2 are SQVTM and ANQGSEA. The CDR3 extends over 14 amino acids. Trimming removed 1 base at V and 6 bases at J, with 16 bases between. The CDR3 reads CSVEADAGGVEQYF. CDR3 sequence (DNA): TGCAGCGTTGAAGCGGACGCCGGGGGCGTCGAGCAGTACTTC.

This clonotype was counted between two and nine times. The V call is TRBV6-2 or TRBV6-3, the J call TRBJ1-1, with TRBD1 identical over 7 bases. This CDR3 has 13 residues. After removal of 7 bases from V and 10 bases from J, the junction contained 12 bases not matched to a gene. The germline V gene has CDR1 MNHEY and CDR2 SVGEGT. The CDR3 sequence: CASTRGQDLIAFF. For the CDR3, the DNA is TGTGCCAGCACCAGAGGACAGGACCTCATAGCTTTCTTT.

At least ten counts were recorded for this clonotype. The CDR3 protein is CASTVRAGGQETQYF. CDR3 nucleotide sequence: TGTGCCAGCACCGTGAGGGCGGGAGGGCAAGAGACCCAGTACTTC. The chain couples TRBV9 to TRBJ2-5, with 9 bases fitting TRBD2. CDR3 size: 15 residues. V lost 6 bases to trimming and J lost 2 bases; unmatched junction nucleotides: 8. The V gene's germline CDR1 is SGDLS and CDR2 YYNGEE.

This clonotype was picked up many times. J is TRBJ2-1 and V is TRBV5-1; the D gene is possibly TRBD2 (5 bases). This CDR3 spans 12 amino acids. The germline CDR1 and CDR2 sequences are SGHRS and YFSETQ. V was pared by 2 bases and J by 9 bases, with 9 bases between. The CDR3 DNA sequence: TGCGCCAGCAGCTTCCGAGGGAGTGAGCAGTTCTTC. Translating gives CASSFRGSEQFF.

This chain joins TRBV6-2 or TRBV6-3 and TRBJ2-2; D not certain. Per the germline V gene, CDR1 is MNHEY and CDR2 is SVGEGT. The CDR3 extends over 11 amino acids. V shed 2 bases and J shed 6 bases, with 1 base lying between them. The CDR3 reads CASSYPGELFF. The CDR3 DNA reads as TGTGCCAGCAGTTACCCCGGGGAGCTGTTTTTT.

This clonotype was seen more than once but under ten times. The V and J genes are TRBV29-1 and TRBJ2-7; D is tentatively TRBD1 or TRBD2 (6 bases each). The germline V gene has CDR1 SQVTM and CDR2 ANQGSEA. The CDR3 spans 11 residues. Trimming pared 5 bases from V and 5 bases from J, leaving 10 bases between. CDR3 residues: CSVLGGNEQYF. The CDR3, as DNA: TGCAGCGTTTTGGGGGGCAACGAGCAGTACTTC.

This clonotype appeared many times. The J gene is TRBJ2-3, the V gene TRBV18; tentatively, D is TRBD1 (6 bases). This CDR3 contains 16 residues. Germline V gene data show CDR1 as KGHSH and CDR2 as LQKENI. Trimming pared 3 bases from V and 1 base from J, leaving 14 bases between. This CDR3 is CASSPLTGLRTDTQYF. Written as DNA, the CDR3 is TGTGCCAGCTCACCCCTGACAGGTCTTCGCACAGATACGCAGTATTTT.

The chain links TRBV27 to TRBJ2-5; 12 nucleotides agree with TRBD2. Germline V gene lookup returns CDR1 MNHEY and CDR2 SMNVEV (reference sequence). The J segment lost 4 bases and the V segment lost 5 bases, leaving 8 bases of the junction unmatched. The CDR3 spans 16 residues. CDR3 nucleotides: TGTGCCAGCAGTGTCCTCCCTAGCGGGGGGGCAGAGACCCAGTACTTC. Residues: CASSVLPSGGAETQYF.

This clonotype was detected a few times. The genes are TRBV3-1 and TRBJ2-4; TRBD2 aligns across 9 bases. Germline trimming cut 1 base from V and 16 bases from J; bases unmatched to any gene: 11. The CDR3 contains 14 residues. Germline lookup yields CDR1 LGHDT and CDR2 YNNKEL (reference sequence). The CDR3 protein is CASSQVTSGGGRYF. For the CDR3, the DNA is TGTGCCAGCAGCCAAGTGACTAGCGGAGGGGGGAGATACTTC.